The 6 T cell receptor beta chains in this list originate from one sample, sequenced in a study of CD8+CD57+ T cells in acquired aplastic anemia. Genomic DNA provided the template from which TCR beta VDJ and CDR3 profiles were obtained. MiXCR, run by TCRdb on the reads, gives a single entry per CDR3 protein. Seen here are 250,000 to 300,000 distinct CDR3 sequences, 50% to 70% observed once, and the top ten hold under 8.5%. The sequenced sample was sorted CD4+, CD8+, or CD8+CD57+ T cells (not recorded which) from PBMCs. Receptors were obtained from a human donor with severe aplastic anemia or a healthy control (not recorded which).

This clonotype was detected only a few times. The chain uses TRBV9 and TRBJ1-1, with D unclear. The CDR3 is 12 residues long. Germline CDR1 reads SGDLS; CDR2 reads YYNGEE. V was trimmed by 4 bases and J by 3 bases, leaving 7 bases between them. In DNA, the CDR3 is TGTGCCAGCAGCCCAACGGACACTGAAGCTTTCTTT. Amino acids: CASSPTDTEAFF.

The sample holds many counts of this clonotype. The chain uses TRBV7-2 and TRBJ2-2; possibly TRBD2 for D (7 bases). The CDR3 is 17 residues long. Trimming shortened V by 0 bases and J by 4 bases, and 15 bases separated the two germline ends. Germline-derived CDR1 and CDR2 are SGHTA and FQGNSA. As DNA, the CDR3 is TGTGCCAGCAGCTTAGCCCAGTGGGGGGGCCGCACCGGGGAGCTGTTTTTT. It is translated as CASSLAQWGGRTGELFF.

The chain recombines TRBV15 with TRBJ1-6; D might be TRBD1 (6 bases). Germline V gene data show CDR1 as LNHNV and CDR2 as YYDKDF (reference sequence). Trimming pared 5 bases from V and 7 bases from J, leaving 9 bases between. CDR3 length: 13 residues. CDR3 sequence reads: CATSVGTNSPLHF. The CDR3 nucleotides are TGTGCCACCAGCGTCGGGACAAATTCACCCCTCCACTTT.

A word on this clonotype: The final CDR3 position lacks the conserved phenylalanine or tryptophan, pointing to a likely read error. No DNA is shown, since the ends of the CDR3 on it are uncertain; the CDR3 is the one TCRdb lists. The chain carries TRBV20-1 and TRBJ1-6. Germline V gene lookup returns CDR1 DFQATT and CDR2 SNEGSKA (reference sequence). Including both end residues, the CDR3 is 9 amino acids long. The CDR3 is CSARVAARS.

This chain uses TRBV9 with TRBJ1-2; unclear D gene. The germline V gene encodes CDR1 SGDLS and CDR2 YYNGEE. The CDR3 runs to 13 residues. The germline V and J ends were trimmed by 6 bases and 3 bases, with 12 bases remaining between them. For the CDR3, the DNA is TGTGCCAGCACCAACCCGGAAGACTATGGCTACACCTTC. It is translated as CASTNPEDYGYTF.

CDR3 DNA: TGCAGTGCTAGAGATGCTATGGGCAGTAACACTGAAGCTTTCTTT. Translating gives CSARDAMGSNTEAFF. The V gene is TRBV20-1, the J gene TRBJ1-1; D ambiguous. CDR1 is DFQATT and CDR2 is SNEGSKA in the germline V gene (reference sequence). The CDR3 consists of 15 residues. The V and J ends lost 0 bases and 2 bases respectively, with 13 bases between them.